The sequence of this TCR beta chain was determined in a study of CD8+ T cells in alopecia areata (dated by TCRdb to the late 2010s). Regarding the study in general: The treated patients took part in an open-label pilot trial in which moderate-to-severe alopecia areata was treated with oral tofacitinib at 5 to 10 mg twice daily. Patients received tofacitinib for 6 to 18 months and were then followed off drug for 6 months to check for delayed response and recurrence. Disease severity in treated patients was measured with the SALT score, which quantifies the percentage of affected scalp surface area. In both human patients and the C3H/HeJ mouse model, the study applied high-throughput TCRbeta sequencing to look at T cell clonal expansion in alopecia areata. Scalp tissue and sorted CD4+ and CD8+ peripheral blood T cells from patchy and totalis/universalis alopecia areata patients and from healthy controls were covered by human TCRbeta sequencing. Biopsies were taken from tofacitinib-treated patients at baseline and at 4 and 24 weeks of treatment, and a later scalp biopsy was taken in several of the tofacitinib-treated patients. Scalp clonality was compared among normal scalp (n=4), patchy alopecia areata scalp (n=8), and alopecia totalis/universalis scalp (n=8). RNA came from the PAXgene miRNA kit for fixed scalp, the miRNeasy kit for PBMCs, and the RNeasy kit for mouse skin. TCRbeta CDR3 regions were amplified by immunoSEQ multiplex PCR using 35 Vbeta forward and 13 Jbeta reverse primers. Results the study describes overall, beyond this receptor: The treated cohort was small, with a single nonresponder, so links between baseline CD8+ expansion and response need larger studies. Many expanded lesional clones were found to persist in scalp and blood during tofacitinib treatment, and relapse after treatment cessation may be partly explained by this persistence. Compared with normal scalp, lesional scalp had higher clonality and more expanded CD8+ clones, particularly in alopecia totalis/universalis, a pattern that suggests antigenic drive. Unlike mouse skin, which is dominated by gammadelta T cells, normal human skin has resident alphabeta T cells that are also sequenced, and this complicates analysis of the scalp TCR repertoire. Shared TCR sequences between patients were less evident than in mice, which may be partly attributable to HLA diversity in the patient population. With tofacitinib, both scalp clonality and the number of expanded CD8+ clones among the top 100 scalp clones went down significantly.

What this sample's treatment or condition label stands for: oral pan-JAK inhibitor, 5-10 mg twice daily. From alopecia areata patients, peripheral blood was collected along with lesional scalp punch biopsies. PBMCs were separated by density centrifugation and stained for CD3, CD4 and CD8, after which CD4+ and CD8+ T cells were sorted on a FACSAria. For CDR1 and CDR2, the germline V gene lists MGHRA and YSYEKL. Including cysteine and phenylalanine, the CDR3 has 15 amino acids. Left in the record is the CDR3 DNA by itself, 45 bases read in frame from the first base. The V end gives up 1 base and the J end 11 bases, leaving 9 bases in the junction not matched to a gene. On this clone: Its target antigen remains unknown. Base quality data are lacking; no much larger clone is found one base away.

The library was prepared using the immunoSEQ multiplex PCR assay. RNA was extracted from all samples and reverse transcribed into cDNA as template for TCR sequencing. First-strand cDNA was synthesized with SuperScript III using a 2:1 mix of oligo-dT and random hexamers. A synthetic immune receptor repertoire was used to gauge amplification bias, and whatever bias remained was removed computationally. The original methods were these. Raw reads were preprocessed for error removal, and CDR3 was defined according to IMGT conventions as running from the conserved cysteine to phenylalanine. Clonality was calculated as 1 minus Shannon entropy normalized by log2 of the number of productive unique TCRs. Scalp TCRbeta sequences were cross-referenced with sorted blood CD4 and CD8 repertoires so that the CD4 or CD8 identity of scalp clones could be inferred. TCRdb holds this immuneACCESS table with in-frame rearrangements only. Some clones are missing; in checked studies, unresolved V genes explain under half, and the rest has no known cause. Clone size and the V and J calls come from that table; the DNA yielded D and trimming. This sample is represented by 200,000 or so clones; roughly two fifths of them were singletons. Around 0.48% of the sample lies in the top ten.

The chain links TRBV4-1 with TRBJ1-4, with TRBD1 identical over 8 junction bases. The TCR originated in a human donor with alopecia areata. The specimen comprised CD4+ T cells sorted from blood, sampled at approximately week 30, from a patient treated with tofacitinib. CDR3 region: CASSQVRPGGGKLFF. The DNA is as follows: TGCGCCAGCAGCCAAGTTCGGCCAGGGGGCGGGAAACTGTTTTTT.